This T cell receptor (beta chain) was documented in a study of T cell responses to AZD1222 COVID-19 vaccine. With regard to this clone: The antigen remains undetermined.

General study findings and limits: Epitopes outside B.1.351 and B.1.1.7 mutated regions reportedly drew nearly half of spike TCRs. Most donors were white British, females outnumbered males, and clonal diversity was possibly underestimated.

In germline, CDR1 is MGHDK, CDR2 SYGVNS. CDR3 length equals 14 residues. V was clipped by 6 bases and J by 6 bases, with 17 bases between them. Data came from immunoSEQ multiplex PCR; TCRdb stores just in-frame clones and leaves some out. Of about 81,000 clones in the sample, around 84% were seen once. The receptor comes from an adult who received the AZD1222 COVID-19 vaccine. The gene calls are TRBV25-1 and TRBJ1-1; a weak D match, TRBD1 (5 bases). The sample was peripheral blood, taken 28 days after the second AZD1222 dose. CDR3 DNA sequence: TGTGCCAGCAGCGGGAGGGGATGGAGGCCTGAAGCTTTCTTT. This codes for CASSGRGWRPEAFF. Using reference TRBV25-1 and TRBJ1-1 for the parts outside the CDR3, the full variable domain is EADIYQTPRYLVIGTGKKITLECSQTMGHDKMYWYQQDPGMELHLIHYSYGVNSTEKGDLSSESTVSRIRTEHFPLTLESARPSHTSQYLCASSGRGWRPEAFFGQGTRLTVV.